The source of this T cell receptor beta chain is a study of tumor and adjacent non-tumor tissue in lung cancer listed by TCRdb under 2018. Regarding the research as a whole: The cohort included about eleven adenocarcinoma, a couple of squamous cell carcinoma and 1 small cell lung cancer patients. Among the approximately 15 patients, ages ranged from roughly 30 to 85 years, 10 were men and 5 were women, and disease was TNM stage I to III. A total of 95 million to 150 million productive TCRbeta reads were generated by sequencing, corresponding to an average of around 3.8 million reads per sample. Bulk TCRbeta repertoires were compared between lung tumor tissue and matched distant non-tumor lung tissue obtained from fewer than 16 lung cancer patients. For each patient, one tumor sample and one normal lung sample were taken, giving about 31 paired specimens that underwent TCRbeta CDR3 sequencing. The paper as a whole reports these results and caveats: Peripheral blood was not sequenced, so blood TCRbeta repertoires were not examined in the lung cancer patients of the study. Younger patients had significantly higher TCR diversity, and higher tumor TCR diversity was associated with shorter overall and disease-free survival. Tumor tissue showed significantly greater TCR diversity (inverse Simpson) than normal lung tissue (about 400 vs 180, P = 0.0075, Mann-Whitney U test). The top 100 clones accounted for a significantly larger cumulative portion of the repertoire in normal lung than in tumor tissue. Neither the sequencing platform nor unique molecular identifiers are mentioned in the methods. Only 15 patients were included in the cohort, and the need for larger samples and more detailed clinical data was noted by the authors.

About this clonotype: The antigen this receptor binds is unknown. Base-call qualities are not available, and no considerably larger clone is one nucleotide away.

Library preparation used multiplex PCR. Sequencing took place on an Illumina HiSeq 2500. Following protocols modified from ARM-PCR, the researchers constructed TCRbeta libraries through three rounds of nested PCR with primers (Table S4). Before sequencing, PCR products in the 200-500 bp range were cut out of the gel and cleaned up using the QIAquick gel extraction kit. The study's processing was this. Reads were cleaned with Trimmomatic, merged with FLASH into complete CDR3 sequences, and assigned to V(D)J germline segments with MiTCR. VDJtools was used to compute clonal diversity as the inverse Simpson's index. A read counted as productive if the sequence was in-frame and lacked a premature stop codon. TCRdb reanalyzed the raw reads on its own, using fastp at Q25 for trimming and MiXCR for clone calling, and kept in-frame beta chains. Rows are combined by CDR3 protein, so each entry shows the most common genes and DNA. It is TCRdb's table, rather than the study itself, that gives the V and J calls and clone size. The sample table contains over 110,000 distinct CDR3 sequences; only one count was recorded for around two thirds of them. Roughly 18% of the sample rests with the top ten.

V ends up 7 bases short and J 4 bases short, with an unmatched junction base count of 4. The CDR3 has 14 amino acids, counting the end cysteine and phenylalanine. Kept here is only the CDR3 DNA, which spans 42 bases and is read in frame from base 1. CDR1 SEHNR and CDR2 FQNEAQ were looked up in the germline V gene (reference sequence). RNA was isolated from bulk unsorted tissue, and RNA quality was assessed with a NanoDrop ND-1000 and an Agilent 2100. All donors had newly diagnosed lung cancer, had not received prior chemotherapy, and were admitted for thoracic surgery in China between August and November 2014. Patients who had received previous radiotherapy or chemotherapy, or who had another concurrent cancer, were excluded from the study. Surgical tissue pieces of about 1-2.2 cm3 were preserved in RNAlater solution and stored at -80 °C until use.

The receptor was derived from a man in his sixties with small cell lung cancer. Sequencing was carried out using lung tumor tissue. The sequence links TRBV7-9 to TRBJ2-2, with 9 bases aligning to TRBD1. The CDR3 region reads CASIRTGVTGELFF. The nucleotides are TGTGCCAGCATCCGGACAGGGGTCACCGGGGAGCTGTTTTTT. Outside the CDR3, residues come from the reference TRBV7-9 and TRBJ2-2 proteins, so the full variable domain is: DTGVSQNPRHKITKRGQNVTFRCDPISEHNRLYWYRQTLGQGPEFLTYFQNEAQLEKSRLLSDRFSAERPKGSFSTLEIQRTEQGDSAMYLCASIRTGVTGELFFGEGSRLTVL.